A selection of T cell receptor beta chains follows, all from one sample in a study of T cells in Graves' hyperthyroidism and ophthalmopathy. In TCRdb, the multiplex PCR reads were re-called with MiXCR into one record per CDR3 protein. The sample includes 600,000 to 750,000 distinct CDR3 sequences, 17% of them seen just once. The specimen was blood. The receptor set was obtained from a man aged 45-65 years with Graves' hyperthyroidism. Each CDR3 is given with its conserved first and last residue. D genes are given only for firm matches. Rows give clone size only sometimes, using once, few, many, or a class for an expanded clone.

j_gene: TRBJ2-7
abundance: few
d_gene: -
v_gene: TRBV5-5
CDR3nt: TGTGCCAGCAGCTTGGTAGTTCCCCCCTACGAGCAGTACTTC
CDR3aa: CASSLVVPPYEQYF

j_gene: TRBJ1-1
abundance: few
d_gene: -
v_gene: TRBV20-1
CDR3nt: TGCAGTGCTAGAGATCACATGAACACTGAAGCTTTCTTT
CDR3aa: CSARDHMNTEAFF

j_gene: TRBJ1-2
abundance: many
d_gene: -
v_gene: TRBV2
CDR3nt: TGTGCCAGCCATGGGATTGGCTATGGCTACACCTTC
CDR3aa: CASHGIGYGYTF

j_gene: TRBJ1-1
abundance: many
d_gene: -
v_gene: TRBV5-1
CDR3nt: TGCGCCAGCAGAGGACAGATGAACACTGAAGCTTTCTTT
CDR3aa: CASRGQMNTEAFF

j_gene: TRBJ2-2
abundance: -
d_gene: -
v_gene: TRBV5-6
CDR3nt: TGTGCCAGCAGCTTGGTCGGCAACGGCGGGGAGCTGTTTTTT
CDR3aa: CASSLVGNGGELFF

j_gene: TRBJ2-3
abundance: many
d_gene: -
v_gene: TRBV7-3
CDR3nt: TGTGCCAGCAGCTTGGACTTAAAAGCAGATACGCAGTATTTT
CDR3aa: CASSLDLKADTQYF

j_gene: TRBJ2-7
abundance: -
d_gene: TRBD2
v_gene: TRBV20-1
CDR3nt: TGCAGTGCTAGAGATCGGGTTAGCGGGAGGCAGGGGGGTACCTACGAGCAGTACTTC
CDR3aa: CSARDRVSGRQGGTYEQYF

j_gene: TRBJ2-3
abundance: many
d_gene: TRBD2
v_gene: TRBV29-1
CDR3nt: TGCAGCGTTGAAGATCTCCGCCTAGCGGGAGGCTCAGATACGCAGTATTTT
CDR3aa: CSVEDLRLAGGSDTQYF

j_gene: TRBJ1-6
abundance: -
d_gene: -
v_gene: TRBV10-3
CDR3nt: TGTGCCATCAGTGATTGGGGAAATTCACCCCTCCACTTT
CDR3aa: CAISDWGNSPLHF

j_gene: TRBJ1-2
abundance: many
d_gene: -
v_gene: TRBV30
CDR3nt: TGTGCCCAAGGGCAGTATGGCTACACCTTC
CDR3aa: CAQGQYGYTF

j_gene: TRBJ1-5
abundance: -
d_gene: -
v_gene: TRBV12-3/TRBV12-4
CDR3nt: TGTGCCAGCCGCTCGGGGGCCTGGAATCAGCCCCAGCATTTT
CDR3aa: CASRSGAWNQPQHF

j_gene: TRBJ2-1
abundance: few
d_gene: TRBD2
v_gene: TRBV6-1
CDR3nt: TGTGCCAGCAGGCCTAGCGGGAGGGAGGGCAGTGAGCAGTTCTTC
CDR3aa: CASRPSGREGSEQFF

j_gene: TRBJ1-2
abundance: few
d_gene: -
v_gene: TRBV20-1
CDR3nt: TGCAGTGCCGAGAGGGACGCGCGCGGCTACACCTTC
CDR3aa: CSAERDARGYTF

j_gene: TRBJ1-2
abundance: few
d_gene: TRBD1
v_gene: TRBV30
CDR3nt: TGTGCCTGGGGTAGTCCGGGACAGGGGATCTATGGCTACACCTTC
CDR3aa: CAWGSPGQGIYGYTF

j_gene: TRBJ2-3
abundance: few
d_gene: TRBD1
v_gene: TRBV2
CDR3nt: TGTGCCAGCAGTGAAGCGGGGACAGGGCAAGATACGCAGTATTTT
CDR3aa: CASSEAGTGQDTQYF

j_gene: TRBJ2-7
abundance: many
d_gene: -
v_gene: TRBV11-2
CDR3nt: TGTGCCAGCACCGCCGGGCAGAATAAGGTCTACGAGCAGTACTTC
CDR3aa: CASTAGQNKVYEQYF

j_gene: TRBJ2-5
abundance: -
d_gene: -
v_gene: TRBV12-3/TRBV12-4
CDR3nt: TGTGCCAGCTCGTCGAAGCAGAAAGAGACCCAGTACTTC
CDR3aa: CASSSKQKETQYF

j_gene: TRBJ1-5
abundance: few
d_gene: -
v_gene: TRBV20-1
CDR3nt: TGCAGTGTTGACTCCCGAACCCAGAATCAGCCCCAGCATTTT
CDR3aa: CSVDSRTQNQPQHF